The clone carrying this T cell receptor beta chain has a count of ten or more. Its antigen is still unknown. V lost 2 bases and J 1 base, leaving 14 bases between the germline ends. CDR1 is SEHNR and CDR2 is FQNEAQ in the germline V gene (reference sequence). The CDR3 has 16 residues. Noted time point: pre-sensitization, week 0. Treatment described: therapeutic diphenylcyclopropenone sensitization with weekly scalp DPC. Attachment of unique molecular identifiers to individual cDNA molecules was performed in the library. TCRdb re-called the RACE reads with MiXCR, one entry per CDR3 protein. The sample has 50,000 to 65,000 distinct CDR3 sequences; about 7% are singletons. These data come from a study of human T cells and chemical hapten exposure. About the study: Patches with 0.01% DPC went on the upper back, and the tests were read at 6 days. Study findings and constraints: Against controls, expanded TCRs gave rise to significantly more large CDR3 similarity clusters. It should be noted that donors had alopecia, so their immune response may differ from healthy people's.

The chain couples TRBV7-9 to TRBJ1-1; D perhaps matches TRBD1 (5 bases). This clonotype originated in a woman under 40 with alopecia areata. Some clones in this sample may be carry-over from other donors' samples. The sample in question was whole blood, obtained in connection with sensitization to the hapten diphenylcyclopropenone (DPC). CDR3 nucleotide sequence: TGTGCCAGCAGCTTACCCCAGGGTTCCGGGAACACTGAAGCTTTCTTT. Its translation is CASSLPQGSGNTEAFF. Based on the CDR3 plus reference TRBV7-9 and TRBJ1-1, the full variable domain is DTGVSQNPRHKITKRGQNVTFRCDPISEHNRLYWYRQTLGQGPEFLTYFQNEAQLEKSRLLSDRFSAERPKGSFSTLEIQRTEQGDSAMYLCASSLPQGSGNTEAFFGQGTRLTVV.